The clone carrying this TCR beta chain has just one count. Per the original methods: Cell counts per sample came from amplifying reference gene primers. Produced via immunoSEQ multiplex PCR; TCRdb's table is partial and in-frame only. The V and J calls and clone size were taken over from that table, and D and trimming were inferred from the DNA. The sample contains about 120,000 clones, roughly four fifths of which appear only once. V was shortened by 3 bases and J by 6 bases, with 5 bases between the two germline ends. CDR3 size: 11 residues. Germline V gene sequence: CDR1 SEHNR, CDR2 FQNEAQ (reference sequence). The record originates from a study of blood T cell repertoires in COVID-19. Background on the study: Samples came from the United States, Italy and Spain, spanning acute and convalescent COVID-19.

The sample comprised peripheral blood. The chain joins TRBV7-9 to TRBJ1-1; D is unresolved. The TCR originated in a human donor in a cohort sampled during active COVID-19. CDR3 residues: CASSFSAEAFF. For the CDR3, the DNA is TGTGCCAGCAGCTTCTCCGCTGAAGCTTTCTTT.